The 27 T cell receptor beta chains below were found in one sample sequenced in a study of technical replicates of blood from four donors. The data were produced by immunoSEQ multiplex PCR, yet TCRdb's version contains in-frame clones alone and is incomplete. The sample holds roughly 79,000 clones, roughly four fifths seen once. The sequenced sample was PBMCs. The receptors were sampled from a human donor in good health. Some clones in this sample may be carry-over from other donors' samples.

The V gene is TRBV12-5, the J gene TRBJ1-1, with D perhaps matching TRBD1 (6 bases). V was trimmed by 1 base and J by 7 bases, leaving 13 bases between them. Germline V gene sequence: CDR1 LGHNT, CDR2 FRNRAP. CDR3 size: 14 residues. CDR3 DNA sequence: TGTGCTAGTGGTTTGGCCCGACAGGTGGGTGAAGCTTTCTTT. Translating it yields CASGLARQVGEAFF.

The chain uses TRBV12-5 and TRBJ2-1, with D perhaps TRBD2 (5 bases). V was cut by 8 bases and J by 2 bases, with 16 bases left in between. The germline V gene encodes CDR1 LGHNT and CDR2 FRNRAP. CDR3 length: 15 residues. CDR3 amino acids: CASRASTVPYNEQFF. The CDR3 DNA reads TGTGCTAGTCGAGCTAGCACGGTACCCTACAATGAGCAGTTCTTC.

The chain carries TRBV6-6 and TRBJ1-1, with D perhaps TRBD1 (5 bases). Germline-derived CDR1 and CDR2 are MNHNY and SVGAGI (reference sequence). Trimming took 3 bases from V and 7 from J, leaving 15 bases between them. This CDR3 is built from 14 residues. The chain's CDR3 is CASSYGGSINEAFF. For the CDR3, the DNA is TGTGCCAGCAGTTATGGGGGGAGTATAAATGAAGCTTTCTTT.

This clone was counted once. The chain has TRBV5-4 and TRBJ2-7; TRBD2 matches at 7 bases. With V trimmed by 0 bases and J by 3 bases, 3 bases remained unmatched. Germline V gene sequence: CDR1 SGHNT, CDR2 YYREEE (reference sequence). CDR3 length equals 14 residues. The CDR3: CASSLGGLHYEQYF. CDR3 DNA: TGTGCCAGCAGCTTGGGGGGACTACACTACGAGCAGTACTTC.

This sequence joins TRBV9 and TRBJ2-1; the match to TRBD2 covers 10 bases. J lost 4 bases, V lost 4 bases, and 8 bases had no gene match. Germline loops: CDR1 SGDLS, CDR2 YYNGEE. The length of the CDR3 is 16 residues. In nucleotides, the CDR3 is TGTGCCAGCAGCACATATGTAGCGGGGGGATACAATGAGCAGTTCTTC. Its protein is CASSTYVAGGYNEQFF.

The chain has TRBV2 and TRBJ2-7; D is perhaps TRBD1 (5 bases). CDR1 is SNHLY, CDR2 FYNNEI, per germline. The V and J ends lost 2 bases and 3 bases respectively, with 17 bases between them. The length of the CDR3 is 16 residues. The CDR3 spells CASSESQGSQGYEQYF. The CDR3 coding sequence is TGTGCCAGCAGTGAATCCCAGGGCTCCCAGGGCTACGAGCAGTACTTC.

The chain combines TRBV29-1 with TRBJ1-2, with D tentatively TRBD1 (6 bases). Per the germline V gene, CDR1 is SQVTM and CDR2 is ANQGSEA. This CDR3 comprises 12 residues. V lost 4 bases and J lost 5, with 11 bases in between. The CDR3 DNA reads TGCAGCGTTGGGGCAGGGGCTTATGGCTACACCTTC. Amino acids: CSVGAGAYGYTF. Based on the CDR3 plus reference TRBV29-1 and TRBJ1-2, the full variable domain is SAVISQKPSRDICQRGTSLTIQCQVDSQVTMMFWYRQQPGQSLTLIATANQGSEATYESGFVIDKFPISRPNLTFSTLTVSNMSPEDSSIYLCSVGAGAYGYTFGSGTRLTVV.

The chain couples TRBV6-1 to TRBJ2-7, with a weak D call TRBD2 (6 bases). Per germline, CDR1 MNHNS and CDR2 SASEGT. The CDR3 consists of 15 residues. Trimming took off 3 bases at V and 7 bases at J, with 19 bases between the two ends. CDR3 bases: TGTGCCAGCAGTGACAATCCAGCGGGTACCCGGGAGCAGTACTTC. Amino acid sequence: CASSDNPAGTREQYF.

This chain joins TRBV7-9 and TRBJ1-2, with 9 bases fitting TRBD1. Germline V gives CDR1 SEHNR, CDR2 FQNEAQ (reference sequence). V lost 5 bases to trimming and J lost 6 bases; unmatched junction nucleotides: 7. The CDR3 is made up of 14 amino acids. CDR3 nucleotides: TGTGCCAGCAGCCGCCCCGGGACAGGGAATGGCTACACCTTC. Translating it yields CASSRPGTGNGYTF.

This clone occurred once. Written as DNA, the CDR3 is TGTGCCAGTAGCGGGAGGGGGCCTTACGAGCAGTACTTC. Translated: CASSGRGPYEQYF. This chain connects TRBV19 to TRBJ2-7, with D maybe TRBD2 (8 bases). V was cut by 6 bases and J by 4 bases, with 13 bases left in between. The germline V gene has CDR1 LNHDA and CDR2 SQIVND (reference sequence). The CDR3 covers 13 residues. The complete variable domain, with remaining parts taken from reference TRBV19 and TRBJ2-7, reads DGGITQSPKYLFRKEGQNVTLSCEQNLNHDAMYWYRQDPGQGLRLIYYSQIVNDFQKGDIAEGYSVSREKKESFPLTVTSAQKNPTAFYLCASSGRGPYEQYFGPGTRLTVT.

The chain employs TRBV7-9 and TRBJ2-7; no definite D call. Germline V lookup: CDR1 SEHNR, CDR2 FQNEAQ (reference sequence). The CDR3 contains 12 residues. The germline V and J ends were trimmed by 5 bases and 4 bases, with 9 bases remaining between them. The CDR3 reads CASSRHGYEQYF. As DNA, the CDR3 is TGTGCCAGCAGCCGACATGGGTACGAGCAGTACTTC. Drawing the rest from reference TRBV7-9 and TRBJ2-7, the complete variable domain is DTGVSQNPRHKITKRGQNVTFRCDPISEHNRLYWYRQTLGQGPEFLTYFQNEAQLEKSRLLSDRFSAERPKGSFSTLEIQRTEQGDSAMYLCASSRHGYEQYFGPGTRLTVT.

The chain carries TRBV9 and TRBJ2-7, with 9 bases that match TRBD2. The J segment lost 2 bases and the V segment lost 4 bases, leaving 4 bases of the junction unmatched. The CDR3 consists of 14 residues. Per the germline V gene, CDR1 is SGDLS and CDR2 is YYNGEE. The CDR3 loop is CASSRTSETYEQYF. DNA of the CDR3: TGTGCCAGCAGCAGGACTAGCGAAACCTACGAGCAGTACTTC.

V and J are TRBV10-3 and TRBJ2-2; 14 bases line up with TRBD2. CDR1 is ENHRY, CDR2 SYGVKD, per germline. This CDR3 is built from 15 residues. Unmatched junction bases numbered 4, after V lost 6 bases and J lost 7 bases. CDR3 protein: CAISETSGRGGELFF. The CDR3 coding sequence is TGTGCCATCAGCGAGACTAGCGGGAGGGGCGGGGAGCTGTTTTTT.

The gene calls are TRBV19 and TRBJ1-2, with D tentatively TRBD1 (6 bases). Germline CDR1 reads LNHDA; CDR2 reads SQIVND (reference sequence). CDR3 size: 13 residues. With 2 bases removed from V and 3 bases from J, the gap between germline ends came to 7 bases. The CDR3 DNA is TGTGCCAGTAGTATAAGGACAGACTATGGCTACACCTTC. It specifies CASSIRTDYGYTF.

This clone has a handful of counts. The chain joins TRBV7-9 to TRBJ2-7; maybe TRBD1 (5 bases). Germline values: CDR1 SEHNR, CDR2 FQNEAQ (reference sequence). Trimming removed 2 bases from V and 3 bases from J, with 5 bases in between. This CDR3 is built from 12 residues. The CDR3: CASSLQGYEQYF. CDR3 coding DNA: TGTGCCAGCAGCTTACAGGGCTACGAGCAGTACTTC. Looking up the rest from reference TRBV7-9 and TRBJ2-7 gives the full variable domain: DTGVSQNPRHKITKRGQNVTFRCDPISEHNRLYWYRQTLGQGPEFLTYFQNEAQLEKSRLLSDRFSAERPKGSFSTLEIQRTEQGDSAMYLCASSLQGYEQYFGPGTRLTVT.

This rearrangement joins TRBV6-5 to TRBJ2-7; the match to TRBD1 covers 9 bases. There are 14 residues in the CDR3. Looked up from germline, CDR1 is MNHEY and CDR2 is SVGAGI. Germline trimming cut 0 bases from V and 7 bases from J; bases unmatched to any gene: 4. The CDR3 loop is CASSYSGTGREQYF. Written as DNA, the CDR3 is TGTGCCAGCAGTTACTCCGGGACAGGGAGAGAGCAGTACTTC.

The rearrangement links TRBV29-1 to TRBJ2-5; D is undetermined. The CDR3 is made up of 12 amino acids. Germline-derived CDR1 and CDR2 are SQVTM and ANQGSEA. V lost 5 bases and J lost 1, with 8 bases in between. CDR3 bases: TGCAGCGTTAGTCCCAGCCAAGAGACCCAGTACTTC. Residues: CSVSPSQETQYF.

CDR3 in DNA: TGTGCCAGTACCGGGACAGCAAACACCGGGGAGCTGTTTTTT. It translates to CASTGTANTGELFF. The chain couples TRBV19 to TRBJ2-2; TRBD1 matches at 7 bases. The CDR3 contains 14 residues. Germline CDR1 and CDR2: LNHDA and SQIVND (reference sequence). Losses at the gene ends were 7 bases for V and 2 bases for J; bases not matched to a gene: 4.

The chain recombines TRBV15 with TRBJ1-2, with TRBD1 identical over 10 bases. Germline CDR1 is LNHNV and CDR2 is YYDKDF (reference sequence). The CDR3 consists of 16 residues. Trimming at V came to 5 bases and at J to 3 bases, leaving 9 bases not matched to a gene. The CDR3 loop reads CATSWGTGELYYGYTF. The CDR3 DNA is TGTGCCACCAGCTGGGGGACAGGGGAATTGTACTATGGCTACACCTTC.

V is TRBV19 and J is TRBJ2-7, with D possibly matching TRBD2 (6 bases). Germline CDR1 reads LNHDA; CDR2 reads SQIVND (reference sequence). The CDR3 spans 13 residues. Trimming left V 3 bases short and J 4 bases short, with 10 bases between. CDR3 nucleotides: TGTGCCAGTAGTATGGGACTCCTTTACGAGCAGTACTTC. The encoded protein is CASSMGLLYEQYF.

This clone has a single count. The rearrangement uses TRBV21-1 and TRBJ2-3; no DNA check was done on the table's D call, TRBD2. TRBV21-1 is assigned pseudogene status. This CDR3 has 16 amino acids. The CDR3 sequence: CANTRCGGASTDTQYF. In DNA form, the CDR3 reads TGTGCCAACACTAGGTGCGGGGGGGCTAGCACAGATACGCAGTATTTT.

The rearrangement uses TRBV15 and TRBJ1-2; D is unclear. The germline V gene encodes CDR1 LNHNV and CDR2 YYDKDF (reference sequence). CDR3 length: 11 residues. The V and J ends lost 1 base and 8 bases respectively, with 5 bases between them. CDR3 coding DNA: TGTGCCACCAGCAGAGGAGGAGGCTACACCTTC. Encoded protein: CATSRGGGYTF. Full variable domain (remainder filled in from reference TRBV15 and TRBJ1-2): DAMVIQNPRYQVTQFGKPVTLSCSQTLNHNVMYWYQQKSSQAPKLLFHYYDKDFNNEADTPDNFQSRRPNTSFCFLDIRSPGLGDTAMYLCATSRGGGYTFGSGTRLTVV.

The chain has TRBV20-1 and TRBJ2-1; D unclear. V lost 2 bases to trimming and J lost 5 bases, with 4 bases between them. Germline CDR1 is DFQATT and CDR2 is SNEGSKA (reference sequence). CDR3 size: 11 residues. CDR3 loop: CSARFDNEQFF. The CDR3, as DNA: TGCAGTGCTAGATTCGACAATGAGCAGTTCTTC.

The chain uses TRBV12-5 and TRBJ2-2, with 7 bases lining up with TRBD1. V shed 6 bases, J shed 2 bases, and the junction held 9 bases outside the gene matches. This CDR3 has 16 amino acids. CDR1 and CDR2 (germline): LGHNT, FRNRAP. The CDR3 DNA sequence: TGTGCTAGTGGCCGCCCTGACAGGGTTAACACCGGGGAGCTGTTTTTT. Protein sequence: CASGRPDRVNTGELFF.

The rearrangement links TRBV18 to TRBJ1-3, with D unclear. The CDR3 contains 15 residues. CDR1 is KGHSH, CDR2 LQKENI, per germline. The V end lost 1 base, the J end lost 0 bases, and 7 bases lay between the germline ends. As DNA, the CDR3 is TGTGCCAGCTCACCACTAGGAGACTCTGGAAACACCATATATTTT. Its translation is CASSPLGDSGNTIYF.

This chain uses TRBV7-9 with TRBJ2-3, with 8 nucleotides matching TRBD2. This CDR3 spans 14 amino acids. The V segment lost 4 bases and the J segment 3 bases; nucleotides outside the gene matches: 3. Germline V lookup: CDR1 SEHNR, CDR2 FQNEAQ (reference sequence). The CDR3 sequence is CASSYGRGTDTQYF. CDR3 sequence (DNA): TGTGCCAGCAGCTACGGGAGGGGAACAGATACGCAGTATTTT.

The gene calls are TRBV5-1 and TRBJ2-1, with 12 bases identical to TRBD2. This CDR3 comprises 15 residues. Germline assignment: CDR1 SGHRS and CDR2 YFSETQ. The V and J ends lost 4 bases and 9 bases, in that order; junction bases with no gene match: 8. Here the CDR3 DNA reads TGCGCCAGCAGCCTGGGACTAGCGGGTTCGGGTGAGCAGTTCTTC. It translates to CASSLGLAGSGEQFF.